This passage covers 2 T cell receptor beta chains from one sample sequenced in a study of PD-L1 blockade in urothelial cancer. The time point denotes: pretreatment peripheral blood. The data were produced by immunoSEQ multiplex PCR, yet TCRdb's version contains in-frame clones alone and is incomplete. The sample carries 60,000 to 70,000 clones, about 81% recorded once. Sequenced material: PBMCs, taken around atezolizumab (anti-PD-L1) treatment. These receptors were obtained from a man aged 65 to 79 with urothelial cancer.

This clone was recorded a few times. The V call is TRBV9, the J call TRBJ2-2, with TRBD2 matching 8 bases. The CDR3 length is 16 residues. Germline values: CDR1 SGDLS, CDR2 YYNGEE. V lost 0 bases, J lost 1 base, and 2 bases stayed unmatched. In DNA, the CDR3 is TGTGCCAGCAGCGTAGAACTAGCGGAGAACACCGGGGAGCTGTTTTTT. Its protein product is CASSVELAENTGELFF.

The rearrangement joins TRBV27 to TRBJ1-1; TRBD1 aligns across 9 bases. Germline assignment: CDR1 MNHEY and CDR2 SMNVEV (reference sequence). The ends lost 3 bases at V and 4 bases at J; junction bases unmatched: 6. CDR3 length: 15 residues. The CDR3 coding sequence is TGTGCCAGCAGTTTTGGACAGGGGTTGGTCACTGAAGCTTTCTTT. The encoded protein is CASSFGQGLVTEAFF.